What follows are 21 T cell receptor beta chains derived from one specimen sequenced in a study of blood T cells in healthy people across ages. A second PCR, run for about 7 to 11 cycles, used a sample-barcoded 5' primer plus a J-beta primer mix. TCRdb used MiXCR to reprocess the 5' RACE reads, holding one entry per CDR3 protein. The sample gives around 1.7 million distinct CDR3 sequences, 28% of which show up once; 7.7% is in the top ten. Sequencing was carried out using blood. The receptors derive from a woman aged 25 to 45 in good health.

The V and J genes are TRBV4-3 and TRBJ2-3, with 13 bases identical to TRBD2. The CDR3 sequence is 19 residues long. V shed 5 bases and J 4 bases; nucleotides not matched to a gene: 15. Germline CDR1 is LGHNA and CDR2 is YSLEER. The CDR3 spells CASSRRSFGTSGAPDTQYF. For the CDR3, the DNA is TGCGCCAGCAGCAGGAGAAGTTTCGGGACTAGCGGGGCCCCAGATACGCAGTATTTT.

This clonotype has more than one count but fewer than ten. J is TRBJ1-3 and V is TRBV28; TRBD1 might be the D (5 bases). The germline CDR1 and CDR2 sequences are MDHEN and SYDVKM. V was clipped by 3 bases and J by 4 bases, with 13 bases between them. The length of the CDR3 is 15 residues. The CDR3 loop reads CASSFGDVSGNTIYF. The CDR3 coding sequence is TGTGCCAGCAGTTTTGGGGACGTTTCAGGAAACACCATATATTTT.

V usage is TRBV12-3 or TRBV12-4 and J usage is TRBJ1-1; D is uncertain. Trimming cost V 8 bases and J 7 bases, with 17 bases left between them. The CDR3 loop spans 13 amino acids. As DNA, the CDR3 is TGTGCCAGCGGAACAGCGGAAGGGAGTGAAGCTTTCTTT. It translates to CASGTAEGSEAFF.

There are many counts of this clonotype. The chain links TRBV10-3 to TRBJ2-7; D may match TRBD1 or TRBD2 (5 bases each). Trimming removed 4 bases from V and 3 bases from J, with 13 bases in between. This CDR3 is built from 14 residues. Germline-derived CDR1 and CDR2 are ENHRY and SYGVKD. The chain's CDR3 is CAISAYGTVYEQYF. CDR3 sequence (DNA): TGTGCCATCAGTGCGTACGGGACGGTCTACGAGCAGTACTTC.

This chain connects TRBV10-2 to TRBJ1-4, with D perhaps TRBD1 (5 bases). Germline CDR1 and CDR2: WSHSY and SAAADI. The CDR3 spans 13 residues. The V end was cut by 4 bases, the J end by 6 bases, with 9 bases between. CDR3 loop: CASSVRGDEKLFF. The CDR3 coding sequence is TGCGCCAGCAGTGTCCGGGGGGATGAAAAACTGTTTTTT.

As regards this clonotype: A much more abundant neighbour one base away suggests this may be a read error. The chain carries TRBV29-1 and TRBJ2-1, with no clear D. The V gene lost 6 bases and the J gene lost 10 bases, with 7 bases spanning the gap. Germline-derived CDR1 and CDR2 are SQVTM and ANQGSEA. The CDR3 totals 9 residues. CDR3 residues: CSVQVEQFF. The DNA for the CDR3 is TGCAGCGTCCAGGTCGAGCAGTTCTTC.

This clonotype was counted only a few times. The V gene is TRBV29-1, the J gene TRBJ2-1; TRBD2 matches at 7 bases. V lost 7 bases, J lost 1 base, and 10 bases stayed unmatched. CDR1 is SQVTM and CDR2 is ANQGSEA in the germline V gene. The CDR3 contains 15 residues. CDR3: CSALGREWSYNEQFF. In nucleotides, the CDR3 is TGCAGCGCATTAGGGCGGGAGTGGTCCTACAATGAGCAGTTCTTC.

The chain combines TRBV5-1 with TRBJ2-5, with 9 bases lining up with TRBD1. The junction had 19 bases not matched to a gene; V was cut back by 4 bases and J by 6 bases. Germline-derived CDR1 and CDR2 are SGHRS and YFSETQ. This CDR3 has 18 amino acids. The CDR3 sequence: CASSVTGGTGLPQQTQYF. The CDR3 DNA is TGCGCCAGCAGCGTCACAGGGGGCACCGGACTACCACAACAGACCCAGTACTTC.

This clonotype was seen more than once but under ten times. This chain joins TRBV20-1 and TRBJ2-3; possibly TRBD2 for D (6 bases). V lost 3 bases and J lost 2, with 12 bases in between. Per germline, CDR1 DFQATT and CDR2 SNEGSKA (reference sequence). The CDR3 totals 14 residues. CDR3 residues: CSARRGLSTDTQYF. For the CDR3, the DNA is TGCAGTGCTAGGAGGGGACTTTCCACAGATACGCAGTATTTT.

A few counts support this clonotype. This chain links TRBV4-1 with TRBJ2-3, with D maybe TRBD2 (6 bases). The V gene's germline CDR1 is MGHRA and CDR2 YSYEKL. The CDR3 loop spans 13 amino acids. Trimming took 4 bases from V and 7 from J, leaving 12 bases between them. The CDR3 coding sequence is TGCGCCAGCAGCCCCGGAGGGGAATATACGCAGTATTTT. Protein: CASSPGGEYTQYF.

J is TRBJ2-3 and V is TRBV9, with D perhaps being TRBD1 or TRBD2 (6 bases each). The V gene's germline CDR1 is SGDLS and CDR2 YYNGEE. With 0 bases removed from V and 5 bases from J, the gap between germline ends came to 13 bases. The CDR3 extends over 15 amino acids. The CDR3, as DNA: TGTGCCAGCAGCGTAGTCGGGGGCCCGGGAGATACGCAGTATTTT. Protein sequence: CASSVVGGPGDTQYF.

This chain uses TRBV5-5 with TRBJ1-5; no firm D call. CDR3 length equals 17 residues. Germline lookup yields CDR1 SGHKS and CDR2 YYEKEE (reference sequence). The V end lost 4 bases, the J end lost 4 bases, and 21 bases lay between the germline ends. The CDR3 DNA is TGTGCCAGCAGCCTCCTCGGGGTAGCCCCACAAAATCAGCCCCAGCATTTT. Its translation is CASSLLGVAPQNQPQHF.

CDR3 sequence (DNA): TGCAGCGCTGGCAGCGCGGGACAGAGTATCAACTATGGCTACACCTTC. This sequence encodes CSAGSAGQSINYGYTF. V gene TRBV29-1 combines with J gene TRBJ1-2; 7 bases fit TRBD1. Per germline, CDR1 SQVTM and CDR2 ANQGSEA. The V gene end was trimmed by 7 bases and the J gene end by 2 bases; junction bases not matched to a gene: 16. The length of the CDR3 is 16 residues.

V gene TRBV20-1 combines with J gene TRBJ2-1; 12 nucleotides align to TRBD2. The CDR3 has 16 residues. The V gene end was trimmed by 2 bases and the J gene end by 6 bases; junction bases not matched to a gene: 8. Germline values: CDR1 DFQATT, CDR2 SNEGSKA (reference sequence). The CDR3 DNA reads as TGCAGTGCTAGATCCCGGACTAGCGGGGTTGCCAATGAGCAGTTCTTC. This encodes CSARSRTSGVANEQFF.

This clonotype was counted a few times. The chain couples TRBV29-1 to TRBJ2-3; the D is unclear. The CDR3 runs to 11 residues. Deletions cut 3 bases from V and 4 bases from J, with 5 bases between. The germline CDR1 and CDR2 sequences are SQVTM and ANQGSEA. CDR3 nucleotides: TGCAGCGTTGAGTACCCAGATACGCAGTATTTT. Amino acids: CSVEYPDTQYF.

This clonotype was picked up a small number of times. V is TRBV11-3 and J is TRBJ2-6; D may be TRBD1 or TRBD2 (5 bases each). The CDR3 sequence is 17 residues long. Trimming cost V 1 base and J 2 bases, with 12 bases left between them. Per germline, CDR1 SGHNT and CDR2 YENEEA. CDR3 nucleotides: TGTGCCAGCAGCTTAGGAGGTGGGGGAACTGGGGCCAACGTCCTGACTTTC. Translating gives CASSLGGGGTGANVLTF.

V usage is TRBV28 and J usage is TRBJ2-1, with D hard to call. The length of the CDR3 is 13 residues. From germline, CDR1 is MDHEN and CDR2 SYDVKM. Trimming removed 5 bases at V and 9 bases at J, with 14 bases between. In nucleotides, the CDR3 is TGTGCCAGCAGTACCCCCAGGAACGGTGAGCAGTTCTTC. Translating gives CASSTPRNGEQFF.

As regards this clonotype: A read error may be the cause here, since a much bigger clone is one base away. CDR3 sequence: CSARGGFYNKQFF. The CDR3, as DNA: TGCAGTGCTAGAGGCGGCTTTTACAATAAGCAGTTCTTC. The V gene is TRBV20-1, the J gene TRBJ2-1; D ambiguous. Germline lookup yields CDR1 DFQATT and CDR2 SNEGSKA (reference sequence). The CDR3 has 13 amino acids.

This clonotype was picked up many times. This chain uses TRBV12-3 or TRBV12-4 with TRBJ2-7; weak D call: TRBD2 (6 bases). This CDR3 has 14 residues. V lost 1 base and J 9 bases, leaving 16 bases between the germline ends. The CDR3 region has the DNA TGTGCCAGCAGTTTAGGGGGGTCTAGCGAAGGGCAGTACTTC. Translated: CASSLGGSSEGQYF.

This clonotype was found a few times. The J gene is TRBJ2-3, the V gene TRBV28; unclear D gene. V lost 11 bases to trimming and J lost 5 bases, with 17 bases between them. The CDR3 is 13 residues long. Germline loops: CDR1 MDHEN, CDR2 SYDVKM. CDR3: CAGVSLDRDTQYF. The CDR3 region has the DNA TGTGCCGGCGTCTCCCTAGATAGAGATACGCAGTATTTT. Using reference TRBV28 and TRBJ2-3 for the parts outside the CDR3, the full variable domain is DVKVTQSSRYLVKRTGEKVFLECVQDMDHENMFWYRQDPGLGLRLIYFSYDVKMKEKGDIPEGYSVSREKKERFSLILESASTNQTSMYLCAGVSLDRDTQYFGPGTRLTVL.

This clonotype was counted only a few times. The chain has TRBV29-1 and TRBJ2-1; 7 bases align to TRBD2. The germline V gene encodes CDR1 SQVTM and CDR2 ANQGSEA. J lost 0 bases, V lost 8 bases, and 4 bases had no gene match. This CDR3 region has 13 residues. The chain's CDR3 is CSLRTSSYNEQFF. The CDR3 DNA reads as TGCAGCTTAAGGACTAGCTCCTACAATGAGCAGTTCTTC.